The 18 T cell receptor beta chains below were found in one sample sequenced in a study of beta chain features in type 1 diabetes. No antigens are known for them. General study results and limits: Shorter TCRB CDR3s, moderately but significantly so, were found in Type 1 diabetes patients in all four CD4+ subsets.

All of the isolated RNA was reverse transcribed, so expressed TCRB transcripts were sequenced. TCRdb keeps only in-frame clones here, not all; method: immunoSEQ multiplex PCR. Counted here are hundreds of thousands of clones, over 12% occurring once; the ten biggest clones make up 0.015%. Sequencing was carried out using naive CD4+ T cells from blood. These receptors were taken from a man younger than 35 with type 1 diabetes.

The gene calls are TRBV1 and TRBJ2-1; TRBD2, the table's D call, was not compared with the DNA. TRBV1 is noted as a pseudogene. This CDR3 has 16 amino acids. CDR3 nucleotides: TGCACCAGCAGCCATGGACTAGCGGGATTGGTACATGAGCAGTTCTTC. Translating gives CTSSHGLAGLVHEQFF.

This sequence joins TRBV2 and TRBJ2-7, with no clear D. Trimming took 5 bases from V and 11 from J, leaving 16 bases between them. This CDR3 is 12 amino acids long. CDR1 and CDR2 (germline): SNHLY, FYNNEI. CDR3 coding DNA: TGTGCCAGCAGTCTTATAACTACCACGGAGTACTTC. Protein product: CASSLITTTEYF.

The rearrangement uses TRBV9 and TRBJ2-6; the D is unclear. This CDR3 region has 15 residues. Between the trimmed V and J ends, which lost 0 bases and 3 bases, there was a span of 7 bases. Germline V gene lookup returns CDR1 SGDLS and CDR2 YYNGEE. CDR3 in amino acids: CASSVGLSGANVLTF. The CDR3 nucleotides are TGTGCCAGCAGCGTAGGGTTGAGTGGGGCCAACGTCCTGACTTTC.

This clone was observed a handful of times. This chain uses TRBV19 with TRBJ2-5; D call uncertain. Trimming stripped 5 bases from V and 5 bases from J, with 21 bases between. The CDR3 is 16 amino acids. The germline gives CDR1 LNHDA, CDR2 SQIVND (reference sequence). The CDR3 DNA reads TGTGCCAGTAGTCGGTCAGACCCGGCGACTGGGGAGACCCAGTACTTC. Protein product: CASSRSDPATGETQYF. The entire variable domain, with the rest obtained from reference TRBV19 and TRBJ2-5, is as follows: DGGITQSPKYLFRKEGQNVTLSCEQNLNHDAMYWYRQDPGQGLRLIYYSQIVNDFQKGDIAEGYSVSREKKESFPLTVTSAQKNPTAFYLCASSRSDPATGETQYFGPGTRLLVL.

This clone occurred a few times. The V gene is TRBV7-2, the J gene TRBJ1-1, with 12 bases that match TRBD1. Germline lookup yields CDR1 SGHTA and CDR2 FQGNSA. V shed 5 bases and J 5 bases; nucleotides not matched to a gene: 6. The CDR3 spans 15 residues. The CDR3: CASSHGTGGRTEAFF. The DNA of the CDR3 is TGTGCCAGCAGCCACGGGACAGGGGGCCGAACTGAAGCTTTCTTT. The whole variable domain, remainder taken from reference TRBV7-2 and TRBJ1-1, is GAGVSQSPSNKVTEKGKDVELRCDPISGHTALYWYRQSLGQGLEFLIYFQGNSAPDKSGLPSDRFSAERTGGSVSTLTIQRTQQEDSAVYLCASSHGTGGRTEAFFGQGTRLTVV.

This clone has only a few counts. The chain combines TRBV28 with TRBJ1-4; possible D gene TRBD1, 5 bases. CDR3 length equals 13 residues. V was shortened by 8 bases and J by 7 bases, with 14 bases between the two germline ends. Germline-derived CDR1 and CDR2 are MDHEN and SYDVKM. The CDR3 nucleotides read TGTGCCAGCCGGCCGGGGGGGAGTGAAAAACTGTTTTTT. This gives the protein CASRPGGSEKLFF.

The CDR3 loop is CASSLMGRADTQYF. Here the CDR3 DNA reads TGTGCCAGCAGCTTGATGGGGCGCGCTGATACGCAGTATTTT. This chain uses TRBV5-4 with TRBJ2-3; D might be TRBD1 (5 bases). Germline lookup yields CDR1 SGHNT and CDR2 YYREEE (reference sequence). The V gene lost 1 base and the J gene lost 6 bases, with 12 bases spanning the gap. The CDR3 consists of 14 residues.

The chain couples TRBV5-1 to TRBJ2-7, with a weak D call TRBD1 (5 bases). The germline gives CDR1 SGHRS, CDR2 YFSETQ. The CDR3 consists of 14 residues. Trimming cost V 2 bases and J 3 bases, with 12 bases left between them. The CDR3 nucleotides read TGCGCCAGCAGCTTTAGGGCGGACAACTACGAGCAGTACTTC. Residues: CASSFRADNYEQYF.

This clone has just a few counts. The chain employs TRBV15 and TRBJ2-3; D gene ambiguous. The germline CDR1 and CDR2 sequences are LNHNV and YYDKDF (reference sequence). V was clipped by 7 bases and J by 2 bases, with 13 bases between them. This CDR3 is built from 14 residues. This CDR3 is CATNRRPFTDTQYF. CDR3 nucleotide sequence: TGTGCCACCAACCGGCGGCCGTTCACAGATACGCAGTATTTT.

This clone has only a few counts. This sequence joins TRBV5-6 and TRBJ2-3, with TRBD1 as a possible D gene (5 bases). The CDR3 is made up of 11 amino acids. CDR1 and CDR2 from the germline V gene are SGHDT and YYEEEE. Trimming took 6 bases from V and 3 from J, leaving 5 bases between them. CDR3 nucleotides: TGTGCCAGCACAGGGACAGATACGCAGTATTTT. Protein product: CASTGTDTQYF. The full variable domain, rest sourced from reference TRBV5-6 and TRBJ2-3, is DAGVTQSPTHLIKTRGQQVTLRCSPKSGHDTVSWYQQALGQGPQFIFQYYEEEERQRGNFPDRFSGHQFPNYSSELNVNALLLGDSALYLCASTGTDTQYFGPGTRLTVL.

The V and J genes are TRBV9 and TRBJ2-1; 7 bases map to TRBD1. The CDR3 has 17 amino acids. The germline V gene encodes CDR1 SGDLS and CDR2 YYNGEE. Losses at the gene ends were 0 bases for V and 8 bases for J; bases not matched to a gene: 14. The DNA for the CDR3 is TGTGCCAGCAGCGTAGGGCCCTTGAGACAGGGTCAGGATGAGCAGTTCTTC. Amino acid sequence: CASSVGPLRQGQDEQFF.

The chain recombines TRBV30 with TRBJ2-1; 8 bases map to TRBD2. The germline gives CDR1 GTSNPN, CDR2 SVGIG (reference sequence). This CDR3 contains 15 residues. The junction had 5 bases not matched to a gene; V was cut back by 0 bases and J by 4 bases. DNA of the CDR3: TGTGCCTGGAGTGTAAGCGGGGGAGCTTACAATGAGCAGTTCTTC. Translating gives CAWSVSGGAYNEQFF.

This clone has only a few counts. The chain uses TRBV7-2 and TRBJ2-3; D is possibly TRBD2 (5 bases). Between the trimmed V and J ends, which lost 1 base and 0 bases, there was a span of 8 bases. This CDR3 comprises 15 residues. Germline V gene data show CDR1 as SGHTA and CDR2 as FQGNSA. The CDR3 DNA reads TGTGCCAGCAGCTTAGATCCGGGGAGCACAGATACGCAGTATTTT. Amino acids: CASSLDPGSTDTQYF.

This clone was counted only a few times. This chain links TRBV6-5 with TRBJ2-7; 10 nucleotides agree with TRBD2. Per germline, CDR1 MNHEY and CDR2 SVGAGI. Trimming at V came to 0 bases and at J to 4 bases, leaving 6 bases not matched to a gene. The CDR3 consists of 16 residues. The CDR3 nucleotides are TGTGCCAGCAGTTACTCAGCGGGGGGGACGACTTACGAGCAGTACTTC. Its translation: CASSYSAGGTTYEQYF.

This chain joins TRBV10-3 and TRBJ2-7; maybe TRBD1 (6 bases). The CDR3 runs 14 residues. Germline-derived CDR1 and CDR2 are ENHRY and SYGVKD. Deletions cut 10 bases from V and 0 bases from J, with 16 bases between. For the CDR3, the DNA is TGTGCCACGGGAAAGACAGGAAGCTCCTACGAGCAGTACTTC. Encoded protein: CATGKTGSSYEQYF.

The table lists this clone with a few counts. The CDR3 loop reads CASKRGNTGELFF. CDR3 nucleotides: TGTGCCAGCAAAAGGGGTAACACCGGGGAGCTGTTTTTT. The chain joins TRBV6-5 to TRBJ2-2; D is perhaps TRBD1 (5 bases). Germline V gene lookup returns CDR1 MNHEY and CDR2 SVGAGI. With 7 bases removed from V and 2 bases from J, the gap between germline ends came to 8 bases. The CDR3 sequence is 13 residues long.

This chain links TRBV7-9 with TRBJ2-5, with D tentatively TRBD1 (5 bases). Germline V lookup: CDR1 SEHNR, CDR2 FQNEAQ (reference sequence). The CDR3 totals 13 residues. Trimming took off 3 bases at V and 4 bases at J, with 9 bases between the two ends. The CDR3, as DNA: TGTGCCAGCAGCTTCCGCCAGGGAGAGACCCAGTACTTC. This translates into CASSFRQGETQYF.

J is TRBJ2-2 and V is TRBV5-1; TRBD1 matches at 10 bases. The CDR3 is 16 residues long. V lost 3 bases to trimming and J lost 2 bases; unmatched junction nucleotides: 4. The germline V gene encodes CDR1 SGHRS and CDR2 YFSETQ. CDR3 residues: CASSWGTGANTGELFF. The CDR3 DNA follows: TGCGCCAGCAGCTGGGGGACAGGGGCAAACACCGGGGAGCTGTTTTTT. The full variable domain, with the rest looked up from reference TRBV5-1 and TRBJ2-2, is KAGVTQTPRYLIKTRGQQVTLSCSPISGHRSVSWYQQTPGQGLQFLFEYFSETQRNKGNFPGRFSGRQFSNSRSEMNVSTLELGDSALYLCASSWGTGANTGELFFGEGSRLTVL.